The 31 T cell receptor beta chains listed next were all sequenced from one sample in a study of blood T cell repertoires in COVID-19. The method was immunoSEQ multiplex PCR; TCRdb's version includes in-frame clones alone and lacks a portion of them. This table has about 190,000 clones, about 82% appearing once. The sequencing input was PBMCs or T cells enriched from blood (not recorded which). Receptor source: a woman aged 25 to 39 who had recovered from COVID-19.

V gene TRBV5-4 combines with J gene TRBJ2-7; D is undetermined. The CDR3 totals 12 residues. Trimming cost V 4 bases and J 5 bases, with 10 bases left between them. Germline CDR1 SGHNT, CDR2 YYREEE (reference sequence). CDR3 in DNA: TGTGCCAGCAGCCCCATCAGTAACGAGCAGTACTTC. It is translated as CASSPISNEQYF. Based on the CDR3 plus reference TRBV5-4 and TRBJ2-7, the full variable domain is ETGVTQSPTHLIKTRGQQVTLRCSSQSGHNTVSWYQQALGQGPQFIFQYYREEENGRGNFPPRFSGLQFPNYSSELNVNALELDDSALYLCASSPISNEQYFGPGTRLTVT.

In its sample, this clone was seen many times. The chain combines TRBV2 with TRBJ1-3, with unresolved D. The CDR3 length is 16 residues. The V end was cut by 4 bases, the J end by 3 bases, with 16 bases between. Germline values: CDR1 SNHLY, CDR2 FYNNEI. The CDR3 protein is CASSGPGRSGGNTIYF. The CDR3 DNA is TGTGCCAGCAGTGGGCCGGGGAGGAGCGGTGGAAACACCATATATTTT.

This chain uses TRBV4-1 with TRBJ2-3; TRBD2 matches at 8 bases. Per germline, CDR1 MGHRA and CDR2 YSYEKL. The CDR3 sequence is 16 residues long. V trimming: 4 bases; J trimming: 5 bases; junction bases outside the gene matches: 11. DNA for the CDR3: TGCGCCAGCAGCCTCCTCGGGGCGGGAGGAGTAGATACGCAGTATTTT. Protein product: CASSLLGAGGVDTQYF.

This clone has only one observation. The chain uses TRBV4-1 and TRBJ2-3; D might be TRBD1 (6 bases). The CDR3 totals 16 residues. Germline V gives CDR1 MGHRA, CDR2 YSYEKL. With 1 base removed from V and 0 bases from J, the gap between germline ends came to 11 bases. The CDR3 sequence is CASSQAGATSTDTQYF. In nucleotides, the CDR3 is TGCGCCAGCAGCCAAGCAGGGGCCACTAGCACAGATACGCAGTATTTT.

The chain uses TRBV27 and TRBJ1-5, with D unresolved. With 5 bases removed from V and 6 bases from J, the gap between germline ends came to 11 bases. CDR1 and CDR2 (germline): MNHEY, SMNVEV (reference sequence). This CDR3 has 13 amino acids. The CDR3 loop is CASSGRAGQPQHF. DNA for the CDR3: TGTGCCAGCAGTGGCCGGGCGGGTCAGCCCCAGCATTTT.

The J gene is TRBJ2-2, the V gene TRBV21-1; the table assigns TRBD1, which was not confirmed against the DNA. TRBV21-1 is a pseudogene. This CDR3 region has 15 residues. The CDR3 protein is CASSAGTVNTGELFF. CDR3 DNA sequence: TGTGCCAGCAGCGCCGGGACAGTGAACACCGGGGAGCTGTTTTTT.

The V and J genes are TRBV27 and TRBJ2-7; tentative D call: TRBD1 (5 bases). Trimming cost V 7 bases and J 5 bases, with 21 bases left between them. The CDR3 totals 15 residues. CDR1 and CDR2 from the germline V gene are MNHEY and SMNVEV (reference sequence). The CDR3 reads CASNPSAGNNDEQYF. CDR3 DNA sequence: TGTGCCAGCAACCCCAGCGCAGGGAATAACGACGAGCAGTACTTC.

The gene calls are TRBV23-1 and TRBJ1-4; 7 bases match TRBD1. TRBV23-1 is an open reading frame whose function is uncertain. Losses at the gene ends were 8 bases for V and 6 bases for J; bases not matched to a gene: 6. The CDR3 sequence is 13 residues long. The CDR3 region is CASGTVQDEKLFF. The CDR3 bases are TGCGCCAGCGGGACAGTCCAGGATGAAAAACTGTTTTTT.

The chain joins TRBV27 to TRBJ2-7; 11 nucleotides align to TRBD1. Germline trimming cut 6 bases from V and 9 bases from J; bases unmatched to any gene: 13. The germline CDR1 and CDR2 sequences are MNHEY and SMNVEV (reference sequence). This CDR3 has 15 amino acids. The CDR3 DNA reads as TGTGCCAGCAGGAACACCGGGACAGGGGGAGATAGGCAGTACTTC. This gives the protein CASRNTGTGGDRQYF.

V and J are TRBV28 and TRBJ1-4; D is unresolved. The CDR3 sequence is 12 residues long. Germline V gene sequence: CDR1 MDHEN, CDR2 SYDVKM. The V end was cut by 6 bases, the J end by 14 bases, with 16 bases between. The CDR3 coding sequence is TGTGCCAGCAGCCGAAGAGGGCTTGGTCTGTTTTTT. Translation: CASSRRGLGLFF.

This chain links TRBV19 with TRBJ2-4; TRBD1 matches 7 bases. CDR1 is LNHDA and CDR2 is SQIVND in the germline V gene (reference sequence). This CDR3 contains 16 residues. V lost 4 bases to trimming and J lost 4 bases; unmatched junction nucleotides: 10. This CDR3 reads CASSTPGQPEKNIQYF. Written as DNA, the CDR3 is TGTGCCAGTAGTACGCCGGGACAGCCTGAAAAAAACATTCAGTACTTC. Using reference TRBV19 and TRBJ2-4 for the parts outside the CDR3, the full variable domain is DGGITQSPKYLFRKEGQNVTLSCEQNLNHDAMYWYRQDPGQGLRLIYYSQIVNDFQKGDIAEGYSVSREKKESFPLTVTSAQKNPTAFYLCASSTPGQPEKNIQYFGAGTRLSVL.

The count of this clone is one. This chain uses TRBV7-9 with TRBJ1-2; D ambiguous. The CDR3 has 17 amino acids. Trimming took 4 bases from V and 5 from J, leaving 23 bases between them. Germline V CDR1 and CDR2: SEHNR, FQNEAQ (reference sequence). The CDR3 region is CASSSLKPGAGGYGYTF. For the CDR3, the DNA is TGTGCCAGCAGCTCCCTCAAGCCGGGTGCGGGAGGATATGGCTACACCTTC.

This chain uses TRBV2 with TRBJ2-1, with TRBD2 matching over 7 bases. The V gene's germline CDR1 is SNHLY and CDR2 FYNNEI. V shed 4 bases and J 9 bases; nucleotides not matched to a gene: 18. This CDR3 comprises 17 residues. CDR3 protein: CASSGPSGSGDGGEQFF. The CDR3 coding sequence is TGTGCCAGCAGTGGCCCTAGCGGATCGGGTGATGGCGGTGAGCAGTTCTTC.

In this sample, this clone turned up once. The chain has TRBV2 and TRBJ2-1; 8 nucleotides line up with TRBD2. J lost 3 bases, V lost 6 bases, and 10 bases had no gene match. From germline, CDR1 is SNHLY and CDR2 FYNNEI. CDR3 length equals 16 residues. CDR3: CASREQAGVIYNEQFF. The CDR3 nucleotides are TGTGCCAGCAGGGAACAAGCGGGAGTAATCTACAATGAGCAGTTCTTC.

The chain joins TRBV10-1 to TRBJ2-3; tentatively, D is TRBD2 (6 bases). Trimming shortened V by 4 bases and J by 1 base, and 12 bases separated the two germline ends. The CDR3 consists of 15 residues. CDR1 and CDR2 from the germline V gene are WNHNN and SYGVQD (reference sequence). In nucleotides, the CDR3 is TGCGCCAGCAGTGCGGGCGGGACGGGCACAGATACGCAGTATTTT. Protein sequence: CASSAGGTGTDTQYF.

The rearrangement joins TRBV7-8 to TRBJ1-2; perhaps TRBD1 as D (6 bases). Germline V CDR1 and CDR2: SGHVS, FQNEAQ. Deletions cut 1 base from V and 4 bases from J, with 22 bases between. The CDR3 spans 18 residues. CDR3 nucleotide sequence: TGTGCCAGCAGCTTAGTGAGACCGGGGGTCCGGGGGGCCTATGGCTACACCTTC. This translates into CASSLVRPGVRGAYGYTF.

The chain combines TRBV11-3 with TRBJ1-2; D may be TRBD1 (6 bases). Germline V gene sequence: CDR1 SGHNT, CDR2 YENEEA. This CDR3 has 12 amino acids. V was shortened by 5 bases and J by 12 bases, with 16 bases between the two germline ends. CDR3 amino acids: CASSPHREINTF. The DNA for the CDR3 is TGTGCCAGCAGCCCGCACAGGGAGATCAACACCTTC.

V is TRBV18 and J is TRBJ1-1; TRBD1 is a possible D gene (5 bases). This CDR3 comprises 17 residues. The V end was cut by 5 bases, the J end by 1 base, with 20 bases between. Germline V gives CDR1 KGHSH, CDR2 LQKENI. The CDR3 reads CASSESQGGLGNTEAFF. CDR3 in DNA: TGTGCCAGCTCAGAGTCCCAGGGAGGGCTAGGGAACACTGAAGCTTTCTTT.

The chain combines TRBV2 with TRBJ1-1; 9 bases match TRBD1. The trim removed 4 bases at V and 7 bases at J, leaving 10 bases unmatched. The germline V gene has CDR1 SNHLY and CDR2 FYNNEI. The CDR3 has 15 amino acids. The CDR3 bases are TGTGCCAGCAGTGGATACCGGGACAGGGCTTATGAAGCTTTCTTT. The encoded protein is CASSGYRDRAYEAFF.

The chain recombines TRBV5-4 with TRBJ1-2; D gene unclear. Germline CDR1 reads SGHNT; CDR2 reads YYREEE (reference sequence). V was trimmed by 0 bases and J by 4 bases, leaving 4 bases between them. There are 12 residues in the CDR3. CDR3 bases: TGTGCCAGCAGCTTGGACGGCTATGGCTACACCTTC. Its translation is CASSLDGYGYTF.

J is TRBJ2-7 and V is TRBV27; D remains ambiguous. The CDR3 sequence is 14 residues long. Looked up from germline, CDR1 is MNHEY and CDR2 is SMNVEV (reference sequence). Between the trimmed V and J ends, which lost 3 bases and 0 bases, there was a span of 9 bases. The CDR3 region is CASSFRSSSYEQYF. The CDR3 bases are TGTGCCAGCAGTTTCCGATCGAGCTCCTACGAGCAGTACTTC.

This sequence joins TRBV7-2 and TRBJ2-7; 9 bases match TRBD2. The CDR3 runs 15 residues. CDR1 and CDR2 (germline): SGHTA, FQGNSA. With V trimmed by 0 bases and J by 4 bases, 4 bases remained unmatched. CDR3 sequence: CASSLALREGYEQYF. The CDR3 DNA follows: TGTGCCAGCAGCTTAGCGCTGCGGGAGGGTTACGAGCAGTACTTC.

This clone was seen more than once but under ten times. The genes are TRBV3-1 (or the pseudogene TRBV3-2) and TRBJ1-1; TRBD1 matches at 7 bases. V dropped 10 bases and J dropped 4; count of bases not matched to a gene: 6. The germline V gene has CDR1 LGHDT and CDR2 YNNKEL (reference sequence). The CDR3 spans 12 residues. CDR3 protein: CATRGPGTEAFF. In DNA, the CDR3 is TGTGCCACGAGGGGGCCCGGCACTGAAGCTTTCTTT.

The rearrangement links TRBV14 to TRBJ2-2, with 8 bases matching TRBD1. The CDR3 loop spans 15 amino acids. Germline loops: CDR1 SGHDN, CDR2 FVKESK. The ends lost 6 bases at V and 3 bases at J; junction bases unmatched: 6. DNA for the CDR3: TGTGCCAGCAGGCCCAGGGGGCTGGACACCGGGGAGCTGTTTTTT. This encodes CASRPRGLDTGELFF.

This sequence joins TRBV13 and TRBJ2-1, with TRBD1 as a possible D gene (5 bases). Trimming cost V 5 bases and J 6 bases, with 11 bases left between them. CDR1 and CDR2 from the germline V gene are PRHDT and FYEKMQ (reference sequence). The CDR3 covers 13 residues. In DNA form, the CDR3 reads TGTGCCAGCAGCCGATGGGGCCTCAATGAGCAGTTCTTC. Protein: CASSRWGLNEQFF.

The chain couples TRBV6-5 to TRBJ1-1; no clear D gene. The V gene's germline CDR1 is MNHEY and CDR2 SVGAGI. Trimming shortened V by 10 bases and J by 3 bases, and 21 bases separated the two germline ends. The CDR3 loop spans 15 amino acids. CDR3 DNA: TGTGCCACCAAATCTCGTGACAAGATGGACACTGAAGCTTTCTTT. Protein: CATKSRDKMDTEAFF.

The chain uses TRBV18 and TRBJ2-1; 9 bases fit TRBD1. This CDR3 is 17 amino acids long. V lost 0 bases and J lost 4; bases outside the gene matches: 7. Germline values: CDR1 KGHSH, CDR2 LQKENI. CDR3 nucleotides: TGTGCCAGCTCACCACCCCAGGGAGACAGGGGGTACAATGAGCAGTTCTTC. Residues: CASSPPQGDRGYNEQFF.

This rearrangement joins TRBV24-1 to TRBJ2-7; 11 bases map to TRBD2. With 6 bases clipped from V and 4 bases from J, the junction kept 4 bases outside the gene matches. Germline-derived CDR1 and CDR2 are KGHDR and SFDVKD. The CDR3 has 14 amino acids. The CDR3 is CATSSTSGSYEQYF. The CDR3 bases are TGTGCCACCAGTAGTACTAGCGGGAGTTACGAGCAGTACTTC.

V and J are TRBV7-8 and TRBJ1-5; tentatively, D is TRBD1 (6 bases). The ends were cut back, 1 base at V and 3 bases at J, with 7 bases in the middle. CDR1 is SGHVS, CDR2 FQNEAQ, per germline. This CDR3 has 14 amino acids. CDR3 in amino acids: CASSLGTDNQPQHF. The CDR3, as DNA: TGTGCCAGCAGCTTAGGGACAGACAATCAGCCCCAGCATTTT.

This chain joins TRBV29-1 and TRBJ1-2, with TRBD1 as a possible D gene (6 bases). With 7 bases removed from V and 2 bases from J, the gap between germline ends came to 20 bases. This CDR3 has 15 residues. Germline V gene data show CDR1 as SQVTM and CDR2 as ANQGSEA. The chain's CDR3 is CSGRGGEGKNYGYTF. The CDR3 DNA follows: TGCAGCGGGAGGGGGGGCGAAGGTAAAAACTATGGCTACACCTTC. Full variable domain (rest looked up from reference TRBV29-1 and TRBJ1-2): SAVISQKPSRDICQRGTSLTIQCQVDSQVTMMFWYRQQPGQSLTLIATANQGSEATYESGFVIDKFPISRPNLTFSTLTVSNMSPEDSSIYLCSGRGGEGKNYGYTFGSGTRLTVV.

This clone was picked up one time. The chain couples TRBV24-1 to TRBJ2-5; D perhaps matches TRBD1 (5 bases). This CDR3 has 15 amino acids. Germline-derived CDR1 and CDR2 are KGHDR and SFDVKD. V lost 2 bases to trimming and J lost 5 bases, with 14 bases between them. The CDR3 spells CATSDSPGLRETQYF. CDR3 nucleotides: TGTGCCACCAGTGATTCGCCAGGGTTGAGGGAGACCCAGTACTTC.